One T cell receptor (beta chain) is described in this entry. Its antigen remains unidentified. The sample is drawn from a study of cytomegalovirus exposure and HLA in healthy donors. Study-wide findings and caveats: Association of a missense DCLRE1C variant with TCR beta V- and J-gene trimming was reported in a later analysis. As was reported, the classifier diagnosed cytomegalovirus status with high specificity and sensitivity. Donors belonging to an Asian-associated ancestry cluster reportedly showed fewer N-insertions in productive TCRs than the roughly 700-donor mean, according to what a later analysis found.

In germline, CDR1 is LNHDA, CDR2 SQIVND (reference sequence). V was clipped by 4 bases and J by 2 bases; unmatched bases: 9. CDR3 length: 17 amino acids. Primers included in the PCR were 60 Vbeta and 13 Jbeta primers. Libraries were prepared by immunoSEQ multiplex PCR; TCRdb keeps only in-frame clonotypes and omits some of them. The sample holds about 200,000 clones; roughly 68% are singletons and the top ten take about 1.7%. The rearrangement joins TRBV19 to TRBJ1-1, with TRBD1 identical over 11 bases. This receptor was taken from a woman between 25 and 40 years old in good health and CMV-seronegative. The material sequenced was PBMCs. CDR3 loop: CASSTPTGQGENTEAFF. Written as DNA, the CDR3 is TGTGCCAGTAGTACACCCACGGGACAGGGGGAAAACACTGAAGCTTTCTTT. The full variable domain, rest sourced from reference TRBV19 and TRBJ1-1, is DGGITQSPKYLFRKEGQNVTLSCEQNLNHDAMYWYRQDPGQGLRLIYYSQIVNDFQKGDIAEGYSVSREKKESFPLTVTSAQKNPTAFYLCASSTPTGQGENTEAFFGQGTRLTVV.